The rows below give T cell receptor beta chains drawn from one sample of a study of T cell responses to AZD1222 COVID-19 vaccine. Clones were read by immunoSEQ multiplex PCR, and TCRdb kept only the in-frame ones, dropping some. This sample has around 100,000 clones, with around 89% found just once. Material: peripheral blood, obtained on day 0 of AZD1222 vaccination. These receptors came from an adult in good health. Each CDR3 is given with its conserved first and last residue. A D gene is named only where the DNA matches it firmly. Size is stated for part of the rows, as once, few or many counts, or as a class when the clone is expanded.

D gene,CDR3 length,clone size,J gene,V gene,CDR3 DNA,CDR3 protein
NA,11,NA,TRBJ1-1,TRBV28,TGTGCCAGCAGGGCCGACAGTGGAACTTTCTTT,CASRADSGTFF
NA,11,few,TRBJ2-7,TRBV29-1,TGCAGCGGGAAGTCAGAGGGCGAGCAGTACTTC,CSGKSEGEQYF
TRBD1,17,NA,TRBJ1-5,TRBV19,TGTGCCAGTAGGATTTCCGGGACAGGGGGTAGCAATCAGCCCCAGCATTTT,CASRISGTGGSNQPQHF
NA,12,NA,TRBJ2-1,TRBV10-3,TGTGCCATCAGTGGGGGGTCCAATGAGCAGTTCTTC,CAISGGSNEQFF
NA,14,once,TRBJ2-1,TRBV7-3,TGTGCCAGCAGCCAGACCCAGGGCGAGGGGAAGCAGTTCTTC,CASSQTQGEGKQFF
NA,13,NA,TRBJ1-2,TRBV2,TGTGCCAGCAGTGACCCAGGGCTTGATGGCTACACCTTC,CASSDPGLDGYTF
NA,13,NA,TRBJ1-1,TRBV29-1,TGCAGCGTTGAATGGGGGACGAACACTGAAGCTTTCTTT,CSVEWGTNTEAFF
NA,12,NA,TRBJ2-2,TRBV7-3,TGTGCCAGCAGCCTTGGCACCGGGGAGCTGTTTTTT,CASSLGTGELFF
TRBD1,15,NA,TRBJ1-4,TRBV27,TGTGCCAGCAGCCAGCCGGGACAGGGGAATGAAAAACTGTTTTTT,CASSQPGQGNEKLFF
NA,15,NA,TRBJ1-1,TRBV9,TGTGCCAGCAGCGACAAGCAGGGTTTTGGGACTGAAGCTTTCTTT,CASSDKQGFGTEAFF
NA,15,NA,TRBJ1-2,TRBV5-5,TGTGCCAGCGCATCGAATACAGTAGCTAACTATGGCTACACCTTC,CASASNTVANYGYTF
TRBD2,16,NA,TRBJ2-1,TRBV10-3,TGTGCCATCAGTGAGTTCAGCGGGAGGGCGCGGAATGAGCAGTTCTTC,CAISEFSGRARNEQFF
NA,13,NA,TRBJ1-2,TRBV6-2/TRBV6-3,TGTGCCAGCAGTTATGGGGAGCGCTATGGCTACACCTTC,CASSYGERYGYTF
NA,15,NA,TRBJ2-5,TRBV7-3,TGTGCCAGCAGCTTAGGGACAACAACCCAAGAGACCCAGTACTTC,CASSLGTTTQETQYF
NA,14,NA,TRBJ1-2,TRBV30,TGTGCCTGGAGTGAGTCACCCCTTAACTATGGCTACACCTTC,CAWSESPLNYGYTF
TRBD1,13,many,TRBJ2-7,TRBV7-9,TGTGCCAGCAGGGGGACAGGACCCTACGAGCAGTACTTC,CASRGTGPYEQYF
NA,13,medium-sized,TRBJ1-2,TRBV2,TGTGCCAGCAGTGCAGGGGAGGGGTATGGCTACACCTTC,CASSAGEGYGYTF
NA,14,NA,TRBJ2-3,TRBV7-3,TGTGCCAGCAGCCCGGGAGTCGGCACAGATACGCAGTATTTT,CASSPGVGTDTQYF
TRBD1,16,NA,TRBJ2-1,TRBV5-1,TGCGCCAGCAGCATAGGGACAGTAGGCCCCTACAATGAGCAGTTCTTC,CASSIGTVGPYNEQFF
NA,15,once,TRBJ2-6,TRBV24-1,TGTGCCACCAGTGATCCAGGGTCTGGGGCCAACGTCCTGACTTTC,CATSDPGSGANVLTF
NA,12,NA,TRBJ1-1,TRBV18,TGTGCCAGCTCGACGACCGGTACTGAAGCTTTCTTT,CASSTTGTEAFF
NA,14,NA,TRBJ1-4,TRBV5-4,TGTGCCAGCAGCCCGCACCGGGCCAATGAAAAACTGTTTTTT,CASSPHRANEKLFF
NA,16,NA,TRBJ1-4,TRBV4-2,TGTGCCAGCAGCCAAGATAGGGTGGCAACTAATGAAAAACTGTTTTTT,CASSQDRVATNEKLFF
NA,15,once,TRBJ2-1,TRBV5-1,TGCGCCAGCAGCTTGAGGCCCGGGACCCACAATGAGCAGTTCTTC,CASSLRPGTHNEQFF
TRBD2,16,NA,TRBJ2-4,TRBV6-2/TRBV6-3,TGTGCCAGCAGTTCGGGGGGGGCCTTAGCCAAAAACATTCAGTACTTC,CASSSGGALAKNIQYF
TRBD1,15,NA,TRBJ1-5,TRBV5-1,TGCGCCAGCACTCGCCGGGGACAGAACAATCAGCCCCAGCATTTT,CASTRRGQNNQPQHF
TRBD1,17,NA,TRBJ1-4,TRBV30,TGTGCCTGGAATTCTCTTGGGAGGGGACAGACAAATGAAAAACTGTTTTTT,CAWNSLGRGQTNEKLFF
TRBD1,13,NA,TRBJ1-5,TRBV19,TGTGCCAGCGGGACAGTTAGCAATCAGCCCCAGCATTTT,CASGTVSNQPQHF
NA,13,NA,TRBJ1-1,TRBV19,TGTGCCAGTAACCGAGCACGGGACGGGGGAGCTTTCTTT,CASNRARDGGAFF